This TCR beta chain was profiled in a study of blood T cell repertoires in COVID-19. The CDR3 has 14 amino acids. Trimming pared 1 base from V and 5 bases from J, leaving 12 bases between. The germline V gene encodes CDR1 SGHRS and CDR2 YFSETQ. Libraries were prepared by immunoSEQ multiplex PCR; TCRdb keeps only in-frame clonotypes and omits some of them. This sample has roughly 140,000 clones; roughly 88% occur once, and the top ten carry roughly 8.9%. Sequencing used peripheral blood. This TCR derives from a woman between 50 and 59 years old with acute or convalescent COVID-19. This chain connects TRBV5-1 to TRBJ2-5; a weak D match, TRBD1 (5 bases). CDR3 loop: CASSLWQGGETQYF. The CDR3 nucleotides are TGCGCCAGCAGCTTGTGGCAGGGTGGGGAGACCCAGTACTTC.